Listed here are 32 T cell receptor beta chains from one sample, sequenced in a study of blood T cell repertoires in COVID-19. Produced via immunoSEQ multiplex PCR; TCRdb's table is partial and in-frame only. The sample holds some 120,000 clones, approximately 85% seen once. What was sequenced was peripheral blood. The receptor source for this set is a woman aged 80 or older with acute or convalescent COVID-19.

The chain couples TRBV2 to TRBJ1-5; TRBD1 matches 10 bases. V lost 4 bases to trimming and J lost 7 bases; unmatched junction nucleotides: 7. CDR3 size: 15 residues. Germline loops: CDR1 SNHLY, CDR2 FYNNEI. CDR3 in amino acids: CASSVGDRGRQPQHF. The CDR3 DNA is TGTGCCAGCAGTGTAGGGGACAGGGGAAGGCAGCCCCAGCATTTT.

The CDR3 DNA follows: TGTGCCAGCAGTACAGTTCGGGGGACGATTAATGAAAAACTGTTTTTT. Protein sequence: CASSTVRGTINEKLFF. J is TRBJ1-4 and V is TRBV28; D is possibly TRBD1 (5 bases). The CDR3 is made up of 16 amino acids. Germline CDR1 reads MDHEN; CDR2 reads SYDVKM. Trimming took 5 bases from V and 4 from J, leaving 17 bases between them.

This rearrangement joins TRBV6-2 or TRBV6-3 to TRBJ1-2, with 7 bases fitting TRBD1. Germline lookup yields CDR1 MNHEY and CDR2 SVGEGT. V was pared by 2 bases and J by 8 bases, with 8 bases of the junction left unmatched. The CDR3 totals 14 residues. The CDR3 region has the DNA TGTGCCAGCAGTTACCGGCAGGGGGAAGGAGGCTACACCTTC. Its protein product is CASSYRQGEGGYTF.

V is TRBV5-1 and J is TRBJ1-1, with 10 bases lining up with TRBD1. CDR3 length: 17 residues. J was trimmed by 3 bases and V by 4 bases; bases with no gene match: 12. CDR1 SGHRS and CDR2 YFSETQ come from the germline V gene. CDR3 nucleotide sequence: TGCGCCAGCAGCCACGGACAGGGGGAATTATGGGACACTGAAGCTTTCTTT. Its translation is CASSHGQGELWDTEAFF.

J is TRBJ1-3 and V is TRBV19, with 7 bases identical to TRBD1. After removal of 5 bases from V and 4 bases from J, the junction contained 14 bases not matched to a gene. Germline V gene sequence: CDR1 LNHDA, CDR2 SQIVND (reference sequence). CDR3 length: 17 residues. The CDR3 reads CASSLPSLGGAGNTIYF. CDR3 nucleotide sequence: TGTGCCAGTAGTCTACCATCTTTAGGGGGCGCCGGAAACACCATATATTTT.

This chain joins TRBV15 and TRBJ2-5, with D maybe TRBD2 (7 bases). There are 18 residues in the CDR3. Germline CDR1 is LNHNV and CDR2 is YYDKDF (reference sequence). V was shortened by 0 bases and J by 7 bases, with 24 bases between the two germline ends. The CDR3 is CATSRDGGNSGGLGTQYF. CDR3 sequence (DNA): TGTGCCACCAGCAGAGACGGGGGTAATTCGGGGGGCCTCGGGACCCAGTACTTC.

This clone was observed a single time. The chain carries TRBV27 and TRBJ2-4; 7 bases fit TRBD2. Per germline, CDR1 MNHEY and CDR2 SMNVEV (reference sequence). The CDR3 extends over 13 amino acids. J gave up 2 bases and V 6 bases, and 1 base lay outside the gene matches. The CDR3 DNA sequence: TGTGCCAGCAGGGGGACTACCAAAAACATTCAGTACTTC. It encodes CASRGTTKNIQYF.

In this sample, this clone turned up a few times. This chain joins TRBV11-2 and TRBJ2-7, with D hard to call. This CDR3 comprises 14 residues. V was clipped by 2 bases and J by 5 bases, with 13 bases between them. Germline V gene data show CDR1 as SGHAT and CDR2 as FQNNGV. In DNA, the CDR3 is TGTGCCAGCAGCTTATTTACAATCACCCACGAGCAGTACTTC. Its translation is CASSLFTITHEQYF.

The chain employs TRBV6-1 and TRBJ2-7, with D possibly being TRBD1 (6 bases). V lost 0 bases, J lost 4 bases, and 22 bases lay in between. CDR3 length: 18 amino acids. Germline V gene sequence: CDR1 MNHNS, CDR2 SASEGT. The CDR3 here is CASSEAGLGGNPVYEQYV. Written as DNA, the CDR3 is TGTGCCAGCAGTGAAGCGGGGTTAGGGGGTAACCCGGTTTACGAGCAGTACGTC.

This clone was seen only once. The V gene is TRBV5-5, the J gene TRBJ2-3; perhaps TRBD2 as D (5 bases). CDR3 size: 16 residues. Germline V gene lookup returns CDR1 SGHKS and CDR2 YYEKEE (reference sequence). V was clipped by 1 base and J by 3 bases, with 15 bases between them. Here the CDR3 reads CASSLLASGETDTQYF. Written as DNA, the CDR3 is TGTGCCAGCAGCTTGTTAGCGTCCGGGGAGACAGATACGCAGTATTTT. The full variable domain, rest sourced from reference TRBV5-5 and TRBJ2-3, is DAGVTQSPTHLIKTRGQQVTLRCSPISGHKSVSWYQQVLGQGPQFIFQYYEKEERGRGNFPDRFSARQFPNYSSELNVNALLLGDSALYLCASSLLASGETDTQYFGPGTRLTVL.

The chain employs TRBV3-1 (or the pseudogene TRBV3-2) and TRBJ2-1, with D tentatively TRBD1 (6 bases). The CDR3 is made up of 14 amino acids. V shed 4 bases and J shed 0 bases, with 7 bases lying between them. Germline loops: CDR1 LGHDT, CDR2 YNNKEL (reference sequence). This CDR3 is CASSPRGSYNEQFF. As DNA, the CDR3 is TGTGCCAGCAGCCCCAGGGGCTCCTACAATGAGCAGTTCTTC.

This chain joins TRBV4-1 and TRBJ2-5; D is possibly TRBD1 (6 bases). Between the trimmed V and J ends, which lost 4 bases and 3 bases, there was a span of 30 bases. The CDR3 contains 20 residues. Germline CDR1 reads MGHRA; CDR2 reads YSYEKL. The CDR3 loop is CASSLRQARLGSVHEETQYF. CDR3 bases: TGCGCCAGCAGCCTCAGACAGGCCCGGTTGGGGTCCGTCCACGAAGAGACCCAGTACTTC.

The rearrangement uses TRBV4-1 and TRBJ1-5; no clear D. Deletions cut 3 bases from V and 0 bases from J, with 9 bases between. The V gene's germline CDR1 is MGHRA and CDR2 YSYEKL. The CDR3 runs to 15 residues. The CDR3 bases are TGCGCCAGCAGCCATTCAGGTAATAGCAATCAGCCCCAGCATTTT. Translating gives CASSHSGNSNQPQHF.

V gene TRBV2 combines with J gene TRBJ1-6, with unresolved D. Trimming cost V 2 bases and J 8 bases, with 10 bases left between them. CDR1 and CDR2 (germline): SNHLY, FYNNEI. The CDR3 is 14 residues long. The CDR3 DNA is TGTGCCAGCAGTGAAAATTCGGGGTATTCACCCCTCCACTTT. Residues: CASSENSGYSPLHF.

This chain joins TRBV6-5 and TRBJ1-1, with D possibly matching TRBD1 (6 bases). Germline CDR1 reads MNHEY; CDR2 reads SVGAGI. The CDR3 is made up of 14 amino acids. Trimming pared 6 bases from V and 2 bases from J, leaving 13 bases between. Here the CDR3 DNA reads TGTGCCAGCAGCTTAACAGGGACCAACACTGAAGCTTTCTTT. Translating it yields CASSLTGTNTEAFF.

The gene calls are TRBV5-6 and TRBJ1-2, with a tentative D call TRBD1 (6 bases). Germline lookup yields CDR1 SGHDT and CDR2 YYEEEE. Trimming removed 0 bases from V and 5 bases from J, with 8 bases in between. The CDR3 sequence is 13 residues long. The CDR3 region is CASSLGTAYGYTF. DNA of the CDR3: TGTGCCAGCAGCTTGGGGACAGCGTATGGCTACACCTTC.

V is TRBV6-1 and J is TRBJ2-5; D might be TRBD2 (6 bases). Germline CDR1 and CDR2: MNHNS and SASEGT. Deletions cut 1 base from V and 3 bases from J, with 9 bases between. The CDR3 totals 14 residues. CDR3 loop: CASSEGTSKETQYF. DNA of the CDR3: TGTGCCAGCAGTGAAGGAACTAGCAAAGAGACCCAGTACTTC.

The table lists this clone with a count of one. The rearrangement joins TRBV4-1 to TRBJ1-5, with 7 positions matching TRBD1. Germline V gene data show CDR1 as MGHRA and CDR2 as YSYEKL. Trimming took 1 base from V and 6 from J; bases not matched to a gene: 3. This CDR3 contains 14 residues. This chain's CDR3 is CASSQVGTAQPQHF. Written as DNA, the CDR3 is TGCGCCAGCAGCCAAGTAGGGACAGCTCAGCCCCAGCATTTT.

The chain carries TRBV10-3 and TRBJ1-4; 8 nucleotides line up with TRBD1. The germline V gene encodes CDR1 ENHRY and CDR2 SYGVKD. This CDR3 comprises 15 residues. V lost 6 bases, J lost 7 bases, and 10 bases stayed unmatched. CDR3 DNA: TGTGCCATCAGCGGAGGCCGGGACAGGATTGAAAAACTGTTTTTT. It specifies CAISGGRDRIEKLFF.

The V call is TRBV12-3 or TRBV12-4, the J call TRBJ1-1; 12 bases fit TRBD1. The CDR3 length is 13 residues. The V and J ends lost 3 bases and 13 bases, in that order; junction bases with no gene match: 6. CDR3 loop: CASSLGQGAEYFF. CDR3 nucleotide sequence: TGTGCCAGCAGTTTGGGACAGGGGGCGGAATATTTCTTT.

This chain links TRBV9 with TRBJ1-1; a possible D gene is TRBD1 (5 bases). V dropped 4 bases and J dropped 1 base, with 14 bases sitting between them. The CDR3 loop spans 15 amino acids. CDR1 and CDR2 from the germline V gene are SGDLS and YYNGEE. As DNA, the CDR3 is TGTGCCAGCAGCACACAGGTCGCAGGGAACACTGAAGCTTTCTTT. It yields the protein CASSTQVAGNTEAFF.

V usage is TRBV6-6 and J usage is TRBJ2-3; D gene ambiguous. Trimming cost V 8 bases and J 2 bases, with 8 bases left between them. The CDR3 is 12 residues long. Germline CDR1 reads MNHNY; CDR2 reads SVGAGI (reference sequence). The DNA for the CDR3 is TGTGCCAGCTGTGAGTTCACAGATACGCAGTATTTT. Protein product: CASCEFTDTQYF.

The rearrangement uses TRBV28 and TRBJ1-2; 7 nucleotides align to TRBD1. The CDR3 runs 14 residues. With V trimmed by 4 bases and J by 8 bases, 10 bases remained unmatched. The germline V gene has CDR1 MDHEN and CDR2 SYDVKM. CDR3 residues: CASSSTGVVRGYTF. CDR3 in DNA: TGTGCCAGCAGTTCCACAGGGGTTGTTCGGGGCTACACCTTC.

V gene TRBV9 combines with J gene TRBJ2-5; the D is unclear. The V gene lost 0 bases and the J gene lost 2 bases, with 8 bases spanning the gap. Per germline, CDR1 SGDLS and CDR2 YYNGEE. The CDR3 spans 14 residues. As DNA, the CDR3 is TGTGCCAGCAGCGTAGGAGGTCCACAAGAGACCCAGTACTTC. The encoded protein is CASSVGGPQETQYF.

This chain uses TRBV9 with TRBJ2-3, with D possibly being TRBD1 (5 bases). The CDR3 has 14 amino acids. The V gene's germline CDR1 is SGDLS and CDR2 YYNGEE. V gave up 1 base and J gave up 2 bases, with 8 bases separating them. In DNA form, the CDR3 reads TGTGCCAGCAGCGTACAGGGTATCACAGATACGCAGTATTTT. Translation gives CASSVQGITDTQYF.

The chain employs TRBV7-6 and TRBJ2-5; TRBD1 aligns across 9 bases. The trim removed 4 bases at V and 4 bases at J, leaving 13 bases unmatched. The CDR3 has 17 amino acids. In germline, CDR1 is SGHVS, CDR2 FNYEAQ. The CDR3 DNA follows: TGTGCCAGCAGCTCGCCTCGAACCGGGACAGGGACAGAGACCCAGTACTTC. Residues: CASSSPRTGTGTETQYF.

The CDR3 sequence: CASGGGLQGLAGYTF. Written as DNA, the CDR3 is TGTGCCAGTGGGGGGGGCCTACAGGGTTTGGCTGGCTACACCTTC. This chain links TRBV28 with TRBJ1-2; D may be TRBD1 (6 bases). V was pared by 9 bases and J by 7 bases, with 24 bases between. The V gene's germline CDR1 is MDHEN and CDR2 SYDVKM. CDR3 length equals 15 residues.

The rearrangement joins TRBV5-1 to TRBJ1-5; 7 bases line up with TRBD1. This CDR3 comprises 17 residues. After removal of 0 bases from V and 0 bases from J, the junction contained 6 bases not matched to a gene. The germline V gene has CDR1 SGHRS and CDR2 YFSETQ. The CDR3 protein is CASSLAFTGVSNQPQHF. Here the CDR3 DNA reads TGCGCCAGCAGCTTGGCCTTCACAGGGGTTAGCAATCAGCCCCAGCATTTT.

In this sample, this clone turned up a few times. The chain couples TRBV28 to TRBJ1-5; 10 bases match TRBD1. The CDR3 has 16 residues. The V gene's germline CDR1 is MDHEN and CDR2 SYDVKM. V lost 4 bases to trimming and J lost 4 bases; unmatched junction nucleotides: 7. The DNA of the CDR3 is TGTGCCAGCAGTTCAATAAGGACAGGGGGAAATCAGCCCCAGCATTTT. Protein: CASSSIRTGGNQPQHF.

This clone was detected only a few times. The chain uses TRBV12-5 and TRBJ2-2; no reliable D call. The CDR3 is 16 amino acids. Germline V gives CDR1 LGHNT, CDR2 FRNRAP. V lost 3 bases, J lost 1 base, and 12 bases lay in between. CDR3 sequence reads: CASGFTLSGNTGELFF. The CDR3 DNA follows: TGTGCTAGTGGTTTTACGTTATCAGGGAACACCGGGGAGCTGTTTTTT.

This chain links TRBV5-1 with TRBJ1-4; possibly TRBD1 for D (5 bases). Germline CDR1 SGHRS, CDR2 YFSETQ. Trimming removed 3 bases from V and 1 base from J, with 7 bases in between. CDR3 length: 14 residues. This CDR3 reads CASSSQGTNEKLFF. The DNA for the CDR3 is TGCGCCAGCAGCTCCCAGGGAACTAATGAAAAACTGTTTTTT.

The gene calls are TRBV7-9 and TRBJ1-1; TRBD1 matches 7 bases. This CDR3 region has 13 residues. Germline CDR1 SEHNR, CDR2 FQNEAQ (reference sequence). After removal of 7 bases from V and 5 bases from J, the junction contained 7 bases not matched to a gene. The CDR3: CASKTGAGTEAFF. The CDR3 nucleotides read TGTGCCAGCAAAACAGGGGCCGGGACTGAAGCTTTCTTT.